The 24 T cell receptor beta chains given below trace back to one sample, sequenced in a study of OX40 agonist ivuxolimab in advanced cancers. Using immunoSEQ multiplex PCR, the repertoire was profiled, and TCRdb retains in-frame clones only, with some absent. The data contain 9,500 to 13,000 clones, around four fifths of them singletons. The sample was CD4+ or CD8+ T cells sorted from blood, taken in a trial of the OX40 agonist ivuxolimab. These receptors all come from an adult with an advanced solid tumor such as melanoma, head and neck, liver or kidney cancer.

V usage is TRBV4-2 and J usage is TRBJ2-2, with TRBD1 identical over 7 bases. This CDR3 is 15 amino acids long. V gave up 5 bases and J gave up 3 bases; unmatched junction bases: 6. The germline gives CDR1 LGHNA, CDR2 YNFKEQ. The CDR3 region has the DNA TGTGCCAGCAGCGCATGGGACAGTTACACCGGGGAGCTGTTTTTT. Translating gives CASSAWDSYTGELFF.

This rearrangement joins TRBV18 to TRBJ2-2; D gene ambiguous. V lost 8 bases, J lost 0 bases, and 10 bases lay in between. CDR3 length: 14 amino acids. The germline CDR1 and CDR2 sequences are KGHSH and LQKENI. The DNA of the CDR3 is TGTGCCAGCAGCGTTGGTTCGAACACCGGGGAGCTGTTTTTT. It encodes CASSVGSNTGELFF.

This chain uses TRBV2 with TRBJ2-1; TRBD2 matches 7 bases. The CDR3 consists of 12 residues. CDR1 SNHLY and CDR2 FYNNEI come from the germline V gene. Germline trimming cut 7 bases from V and 16 bases from J; bases unmatched to any gene: 13. The CDR3 bases are TGTGCCAGCATAGGTAGCGGGCTATTAATCTTCTTC. The encoded protein is CASIGSGLLIFF.

The chain employs TRBV28 and TRBJ2-5; TRBD1 aligns across 9 bases. The CDR3 is 16 residues long. Germline CDR1 MDHEN, CDR2 SYDVKM. V lost 5 bases, J lost 5 bases, and 12 bases stayed unmatched. The CDR3 is CASSLRDRVGRETQYF. CDR3 sequence (DNA): TGTGCCAGCAGTCTGAGGGACAGGGTGGGTAGGGAGACCCAGTACTTC. Looking up the rest from reference TRBV28 and TRBJ2-5 gives the full variable domain: DVKVTQSSRYLVKRTGEKVFLECVQDMDHENMFWYRQDPGLGLRLIYFSYDVKMKEKGDIPEGYSVSREKKERFSLILESASTNQTSMYLCASSLRDRVGRETQYFGPGTRLLVL.

The table lists this clone with a few counts. The chain couples TRBV5-4 to TRBJ1-1, with D hard to call. The CDR3 totals 15 residues. Looked up from germline, CDR1 is SGHNT and CDR2 is YYREEE (reference sequence). With 1 base removed from V and 0 bases from J, the gap between germline ends came to 10 bases. CDR3 nucleotides: TGTGCCAGCAGCTTGCCCGGTGCTCTGAACACTGAAGCTTTCTTT. Translation gives CASSLPGALNTEAFF.

Only a few counts were recorded for this clone. CDR3 protein: CASSFSSGTGTYEQYF. The CDR3 DNA follows: TGTGCCAGCAGCTTCAGCTCCGGGACAGGGACTTACGAGCAGTACTTC. The gene calls are TRBV7-6 and TRBJ2-7; 9 bases map to TRBD1. Germline CDR1 and CDR2: SGHVS and FNYEAQ. With 3 bases clipped from V and 4 bases from J, the junction kept 10 bases outside the gene matches. CDR3 length equals 16 residues.

V and J are TRBV11-3 and TRBJ2-5; 8 nucleotides match TRBD1. Per germline, CDR1 SGHNT and CDR2 YENEEA. The CDR3 consists of 16 residues. V shed 3 bases and J 5 bases; nucleotides not matched to a gene: 11. This chain's CDR3 is CASSLSSATGEETQYF. The DNA of the CDR3 is TGTGCCAGCAGCTTGTCCTCCGCGACAGGGGAGGAGACCCAGTACTTC.

V is TRBV28 and J is TRBJ2-5; D might be TRBD1 (6 bases). The V and J ends lost 7 bases and 0 bases respectively, with 9 bases between them. Germline V gene data show CDR1 as MDHEN and CDR2 as SYDVKM. The CDR3 has 13 amino acids. CDR3 region: CASTRDNQETQYF. The CDR3 region has the DNA TGTGCCAGCACCCGGGACAACCAAGAGACCCAGTACTTC.

The chain couples TRBV27 to TRBJ2-5, with 9 bases aligning to TRBD2. Germline trimming cut 2 bases from V and 2 bases from J; bases unmatched to any gene: 3. Germline CDR1 reads MNHEY; CDR2 reads SMNVEV (reference sequence). This CDR3 has 15 residues. Written as DNA, the CDR3 is TGTGCCAGCAGTTTAGCGGGAGGGCCGCAAGAGACCCAGTACTTC. Its translation: CASSLAGGPQETQYF.

This clone was observed a handful of times. The chain combines TRBV27 with TRBJ2-3, with a possible D match to TRBD2 (5 bases). The V end was cut by 2 bases, the J end by 6 bases, with 12 bases between. This CDR3 comprises 14 residues. Germline CDR1 is MNHEY and CDR2 is SMNVEV (reference sequence). The CDR3 region is CASSLRRDRDTQYF. DNA of the CDR3: TGTGCCAGCAGTTTACGACGGGATCGGGATACGCAGTATTTT.

The chain joins TRBV18 to TRBJ2-7, with a possible D match to TRBD2 (5 bases). Per germline, CDR1 KGHSH and CDR2 LQKENI. The CDR3 length is 15 residues. V shed 6 bases and J shed 2 bases, with 17 bases lying between them. The CDR3 DNA follows: TGTGCCAGCTCCGATCGGGCTAGCCAAACCTACGAGCAGTACTTC. Translating gives CASSDRASQTYEQYF.

J is TRBJ2-3 and V is TRBV9; 9 bases agree with TRBD2. Trimming took 0 bases from V and 4 from J; bases not matched to a gene: 6. CDR1 is SGDLS and CDR2 is YYNGEE in the germline V gene. The CDR3 runs 16 residues. In DNA form, the CDR3 reads TGTGCCAGCAGCGTAGTTGCTAGCGGGACCGCAGATACGCAGTATTTT. The encoded protein is CASSVVASGTADTQYF.

V usage is TRBV6-6 and J usage is TRBJ2-1; 8 bases agree with TRBD1. The ends lost 2 bases at V and 2 bases at J; junction bases unmatched: 5. Germline V gene lookup returns CDR1 MNHNY and CDR2 SVGAGI (reference sequence). There are 16 residues in the CDR3. The DNA of the CDR3 is TGTGCCAGCAGTTACCAGCAGGGACAGGCCTACAATGAGCAGTTCTTC. Translated, it gives CASSYQQGQAYNEQFF.

The chain uses TRBV29-1 and TRBJ1-2, with unresolved D. There are 11 residues in the CDR3. The V gene's germline CDR1 is SQVTM and CDR2 ANQGSEA. V was shortened by 5 bases and J by 4 bases, with 8 bases between the two germline ends. The CDR3, as DNA: TGCAGCGTTTCTGGGTCCTATGGCTACACCTTC. It encodes CSVSGSYGYTF.

The gene calls are TRBV27 and TRBJ2-7, with D tentatively TRBD1 (6 bases). Between the trimmed V and J ends, which lost 2 bases and 6 bases, there was a span of 14 bases. Looked up from germline, CDR1 is MNHEY and CDR2 is SMNVEV (reference sequence). The CDR3 has 14 residues. The CDR3 sequence is CASSLTSTGIEQYF. The CDR3 DNA is TGTGCCAGCAGTTTAACCAGCACAGGGATCGAGCAGTACTTC.

The J gene is TRBJ2-2, the V gene TRBV7-9; possible D gene TRBD2, 6 bases. Trimming removed 5 bases from V and 5 bases from J, with 6 bases in between. This CDR3 has 12 residues. Looked up from germline, CDR1 is SEHNR and CDR2 is FQNEAQ (reference sequence). The chain's CDR3 is CASSGLTGELFF. In DNA form, the CDR3 reads TGTGCCAGCAGCGGACTAACCGGGGAGCTGTTTTTT.

The rearrangement joins TRBV25-1 to TRBJ2-5; maybe TRBD2 (5 bases). This CDR3 comprises 15 residues. Germline CDR1 reads MGHDK; CDR2 reads SYGVNS. Trimming took 8 bases from V and 4 from J, leaving 20 bases between them. The CDR3 loop reads CASHGRMDGLETQYF. CDR3 DNA sequence: TGTGCCAGCCACGGACGTATGGACGGACTAGAGACCCAGTACTTC.

V and J are TRBV4-2 and TRBJ2-5; D may match TRBD1 or TRBD2 (5 bases each). The V end lost 0 bases, the J end lost 4 bases, and 12 bases lay between the germline ends. Germline V lookup: CDR1 LGHNA, CDR2 YNFKEQ. The CDR3 is made up of 15 amino acids. This chain's CDR3 is CASSQDRGQGETQYF. The CDR3 nucleotides are TGTGCCAGCAGCCAAGATCGCGGGCAGGGAGAGACCCAGTACTTC.

The chain employs TRBV11-3 and TRBJ2-3; D remains ambiguous. Germline assignment: CDR1 SGHNT and CDR2 YENEEA. Trimming stripped 8 bases from V and 6 bases from J, with 18 bases between. CDR3 size: 14 residues. The CDR3, as DNA: TGTGCCAGCGCCCAATGGGTGGATTCGGATACGCAGTATTTT. Encoded protein: CASAQWVDSDTQYF.

The chain combines TRBV7-7 with TRBJ1-2, with D possibly matching TRBD1 (6 bases). This CDR3 region has 11 residues. CDR1 and CDR2 (germline): SSHAT, FNYEAQ (reference sequence). In nucleotides, the CDR3 is TGTTTACCGGGGGGCAGGGATGGCTACACCTTC. Residues: CLPGGRDGYTF.

The chain uses TRBV5-4 and TRBJ2-7; perhaps TRBD1 as D (5 bases). There are 13 residues in the CDR3. Germline assignment: CDR1 SGHNT and CDR2 YYREEE (reference sequence). V lost 4 bases and J 4 bases, leaving 12 bases between the germline ends. The DNA for the CDR3 is TGTGCCAGCAGCGCACCAACAGGTTACGAGCAGTACTTC. Its protein product is CASSAPTGYEQYF.

The V gene is TRBV9, the J gene TRBJ2-2; 10 nucleotides agree with TRBD1. Looked up from germline, CDR1 is SGDLS and CDR2 is YYNGEE. With V trimmed by 3 bases and J by 6 bases, 8 bases remained unmatched. The CDR3 is 16 amino acids. This CDR3 is CASSGDRGISAGELFF. The CDR3 region has the DNA TGTGCCAGCAGCGGGGACAGGGGAATTAGTGCCGGGGAGCTGTTTTTT.

This chain uses TRBV25-1 with TRBJ1-2; D remains unclear. The length of the CDR3 is 12 residues. The V gene lost 3 bases and the J gene lost 8 bases, with 10 bases spanning the gap. Germline V gene sequence: CDR1 MGHDK, CDR2 SYGVNS. The CDR3 DNA reads as TGTGCCAGCAGTGACGGGGTAAAAGGCTACACCTTC. Translating gives CASSDGVKGYTF.

V usage is TRBV4-1 and J usage is TRBJ2-7; 8 bases map to TRBD1. J lost 3 bases, V lost 3 bases, and 7 bases had no gene match. Germline V gene sequence: CDR1 MGHRA, CDR2 YSYEKL. The CDR3 consists of 15 residues. CDR3 nucleotide sequence: TGCGCCAGCAGCCATGCCGGGACAGGCGGCTACGAGCAGTACTTC. As protein: CASSHAGTGGYEQYF.